This record looks at one T cell receptor beta chain sequence and its context. The antigen remains unidentified. The data derive from a study of T cell repertoires in ileal Crohn's disease. About the research overall: All patients had surgery for stricturing (61%) or penetrating (roughly 39%) disease. Biopsies of the neoterminal ileum at postoperative colonoscopy form M6 samples.

The repertoire was sequenced with immunoSEQ multiplex PCR; TCRdb's copy has only in-frame clones and lacks some. Among some 600 clones, around 85% were seen once, and the ten largest hold 15% to 20%. Study outcomes and limitations: High-frequency clones were more common in sorted CD8 than CD4 cells. All patients with clonality above 26.8% had endoscopic recurrence.

Time point defined: neoterminal ileum biopsy at postoperative endoscopy, about 6 months after surgery. This CDR3 region has 11 residues. V was pared by 5 bases and J by 1 base, with 2 bases between. Germline CDR1 and CDR2: SGHDN and FVKESK. V usage is TRBV14 and J usage is TRBJ2-5, with D hard to call. This clonotype was sampled from an adult with Crohn's disease. Source material: ileal tissue. The DNA of the CDR3 is TGTGCCAGCAGCTCCCAAGAGACCCAGTACTTC. Amino acids: CASSSQETQYF.